These 4 T cell receptor beta chains share one sample of origin, sequenced in a study of cytomegalovirus exposure and HLA in healthy donors (dated by TCRdb to 2015 to 2018). Library preparation used the immunoSEQ multiplex PCR assay. For the multiplex PCR, a mixture combining 60 forward primers for TCR Vbeta segments and 13 reverse primers for TCR Jbeta segments was used. TCRdb limited this immuneACCESS table to in-frame rearrangements with V and J called. A share of clones is missing; checked studies link under half to unresolved V genes, and the rest is unexplained. This sample comprises under 200,000 clones, roughly 78% of them detected only once. The top ten constitute approximately 3.1% of the sample. Material: PBMCs. Receptor source: a woman in her thirties or forties in good health and CMV-seronegative.

Points on this clone: This specimen includes other DNA sequences encoding the same CDR3. The chain links TRBV4-1 to TRBJ2-7; D not resolved. Germline CDR1 reads MGHRA; CDR2 reads YSYEKL. Trimming took off 4 bases at V and 3 bases at J, with 10 bases between the two ends. CDR3 length equals 13 residues. The CDR3 DNA follows: TGCGCCAGCAGCCTCATGGAGCACTACGAGCAGTACTTC. Its protein product is CASSLMEHYEQYF.

This sequence joins TRBV14 and TRBJ1-6; tentatively, D is TRBD1 (6 bases). CDR1 is SGHDN, CDR2 FVKESK, per germline. V lost 2 bases and J lost 8, with 7 bases in between. The CDR3 length is 13 residues. The CDR3, as DNA: TGTGCCAGCAGCCAAACAGGGTATTCACCCCTCCACTTT. Translating it yields CASSQTGYSPLHF.

This clone appeared a few times. The junction departs from germline at one end; a sequencing error may be responsible. The chain uses TRBV7-9 and TRBJ1-1, with 8 bases that match TRBD1. The CDR3 totals 14 residues. Germline V lookup: CDR1 SEHNR, CDR2 FQNEAQ (reference sequence). DNA for the CDR3: TGTTCCAGCAAGTCTTTGGGACAGGCGGCTGAAGCTTTCTTT. It encodes CSSKSLGQAAEAFF.

This clone was seen only a few times. The V call is TRBV19, the J call TRBJ1-5; TRBD1 agrees at 10 bases. The V gene end was trimmed by 5 bases and the J gene end by 0 bases; junction bases not matched to a gene: 4. In germline, CDR1 is LNHDA, CDR2 SQIVND (reference sequence). This CDR3 contains 16 residues. The CDR3 DNA reads TGTGCCAGTAGTTCGACAGGGGGCCTTAGCAATCAGCCCCAGCATTTT. Translating gives CASSSTGGLSNQPQHF.